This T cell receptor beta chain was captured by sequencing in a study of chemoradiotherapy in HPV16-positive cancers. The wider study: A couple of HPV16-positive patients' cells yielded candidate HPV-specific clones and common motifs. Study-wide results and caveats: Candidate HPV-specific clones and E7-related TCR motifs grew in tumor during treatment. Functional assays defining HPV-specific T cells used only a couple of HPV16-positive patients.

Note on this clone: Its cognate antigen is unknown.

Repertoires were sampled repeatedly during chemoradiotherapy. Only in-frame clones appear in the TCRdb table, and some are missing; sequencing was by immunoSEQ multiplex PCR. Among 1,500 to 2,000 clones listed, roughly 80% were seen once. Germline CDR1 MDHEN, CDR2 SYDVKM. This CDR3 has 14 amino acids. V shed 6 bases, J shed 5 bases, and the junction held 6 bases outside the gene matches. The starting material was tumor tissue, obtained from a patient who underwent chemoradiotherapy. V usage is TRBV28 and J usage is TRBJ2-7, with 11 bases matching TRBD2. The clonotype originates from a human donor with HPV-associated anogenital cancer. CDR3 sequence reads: CASSLTSGTNEQYF. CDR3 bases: TGTGCCAGCAGCCTGACTAGCGGGACGAACGAGCAGTACTTC.